Shown below are 15 T cell receptor beta chains from a single sample sequenced in a study of cytomegalovirus exposure and HLA in healthy donors. Primers included in the PCR were 60 Vbeta and 13 Jbeta primers. Generated by immunoSEQ multiplex PCR, the TCRdb table keeps only in-frame clones and is missing some. The sample lists roughly 180,000 clones; roughly four fifths were seen once. Sequenced material: PBMCs. The receptors were gathered from a female donor in good health and CMV-seronegative.

The chain couples TRBV27 to TRBJ2-5, with D possibly TRBD2 on 6 matching bases. The CDR3 is made up of 15 amino acids. V dropped 0 bases and J dropped 3 bases, with 11 bases sitting between them. Looked up from germline, CDR1 is MNHEY and CDR2 is SMNVEV (reference sequence). The CDR3 region has the DNA TGTGCCAGCAGTTTATCACCTAGCGTAAAAGAGACCCAGTACTTC. Translation: CASSLSPSVKETQYF.

V usage is TRBV19 and J usage is TRBJ2-1; 9 nucleotides line up with TRBD1. The CDR3 extends over 15 amino acids. V trimming: 3 bases; J trimming: 5 bases; junction bases outside the gene matches: 5. Germline CDR1 is LNHDA and CDR2 is SQIVND (reference sequence). Here the CDR3 DNA reads TGTGCCAGTAGTATCTACGGGACAGGGAACAATGAGCAGTTCTTC. It encodes CASSIYGTGNNEQFF.

This clone came up a few times. The CDR3 nucleotides are TGTGCCTGGAGCCCTTCAGCGGTGGGGGGGGAGACCCAGTACTTC. Its translation: CAWSPSAVGGETQYF. The genes are TRBV30 and TRBJ2-5; 7 nucleotides agree with TRBD2. The V gene end was trimmed by 3 bases and the J gene end by 5 bases; junction bases not matched to a gene: 12. CDR1 is GTSNPN, CDR2 SVGIG, per germline (reference sequence). This CDR3 spans 15 amino acids. The full variable domain, completed using reference TRBV30 and TRBJ2-5, is SQTIHQWPATLVQPVGSPLSLECTVEGTSNPNLYWYRQAAGRGLQLLFYSVGIGQISSEVPQNLSASRPQDRQFILSSKKLLLSDSGFYLCAWSPSAVGGETQYFGPGTRLLVL.

The V and J genes are TRBV6-6 and TRBJ2-1; D call uncertain. Germline V gene data show CDR1 as MNHNY and CDR2 as SVGAGI (reference sequence). CDR3 length: 11 amino acids. With 8 bases removed from V and 6 bases from J, the gap between germline ends came to 8 bases. CDR3 DNA sequence: TGTGCCAGCCTAGAGTTCAATGAGCAGTTCTTC. Protein product: CASLEFNEQFF.

This rearrangement joins TRBV27 to TRBJ1-5; maybe TRBD1 (5 bases). V lost 5 bases and J lost 6, with 20 bases in between. Germline lookup yields CDR1 MNHEY and CDR2 SMNVEV (reference sequence). CDR3 size: 16 residues. The CDR3 loop reads CASSPDLTGGGQPQHF. Here the CDR3 DNA reads TGTGCCAGCAGTCCCGACCTTACCGGGGGGGGTCAGCCCCAGCATTTT.

This rearrangement joins TRBV18 to TRBJ1-1; D may be TRBD1 (5 bases). The CDR3 contains 12 residues. The germline V and J ends were trimmed by 6 bases and 8 bases, with 13 bases remaining between them. Germline lookup yields CDR1 KGHSH and CDR2 LQKENI. This CDR3 reads CASSPAGPEAFF. In DNA form, the CDR3 reads TGTGCCAGCTCGCCGGCAGGGCCGGAAGCTTTCTTT. Together with reference TRBV18 and TRBJ1-1, the CDR3 gives the full variable domain: NAGVMQNPRHLVRRRGQEARLRCSPMKGHSHVYWYRQLPEEGLKFMVYLQKENIIDESGMPKERFSAEFPKEGPSILRIQQVVRGDSAAYFCASSPAGPEAFFGQGTRLTVV.

The V gene is TRBV2, the J gene TRBJ2-2; D may be TRBD1 (6 bases). Germline V gene data show CDR1 as SNHLY and CDR2 as FYNNEI. The ends were cut back, 9 bases at V and 3 bases at J, with 14 bases in the middle. The CDR3 sequence is 14 residues long. The CDR3 coding sequence is TGTGCCAGGTCACAGGGTTCGGACACCGGGGAGCTGTTTTTT. Encoded protein: CARSQGSDTGELFF.

V and J are TRBV11-2 and TRBJ2-7, with 7 bases aligning to TRBD2. The germline gives CDR1 SGHAT, CDR2 FQNNGV. The CDR3 is made up of 14 amino acids. After removal of 4 bases from V and 6 bases from J, the junction contained 9 bases not matched to a gene. The CDR3 sequence: CASSSHRGGREQYF. DNA for the CDR3: TGTGCCAGCAGCTCTCATCGGGGAGGGCGCGAGCAGTACTTC. Together with reference TRBV11-2 and TRBJ2-7, the CDR3 gives the full variable domain: EAGVAQSPRYKIIEKRQSVAFWCNPISGHATLYWYQQILGQGPKLLIQFQNNGVVDDSQLPKDRFSAERLKGVDSTLKIQPAKLEDSAVYLCASSSHRGGREQYFGPGTRLTVT.

This clone was counted between two and nine times. The gene calls are TRBV10-1 and TRBJ1-1; maybe TRBD1 (5 bases). The CDR3 totals 15 residues. The germline V and J ends were trimmed by 5 bases and 4 bases, with 17 bases remaining between them. CDR1 and CDR2 (germline): WNHNN, SYGVQD (reference sequence). Here the CDR3 reads CASSKTREYGTEAFF. The CDR3 DNA sequence: TGCGCCAGCAGTAAAACCAGGGAATACGGCACTGAAGCTTTCTTT.

This chain uses TRBV11-2 with TRBJ1-2; TRBD1 might be the D (6 bases). V was clipped by 1 base and J by 4 bases, with 10 bases between them. Germline V gene lookup returns CDR1 SGHAT and CDR2 FQNNGV. The CDR3 extends over 14 amino acids. In DNA form, the CDR3 reads TGTGCCAGCAGCTTAGTGTCAGGGGTCTATGGCTACACCTTC. This gives the protein CASSLVSGVYGYTF.

The V and J genes are TRBV2 and TRBJ2-7; 10 nucleotides align to TRBD2. Germline CDR1 is SNHLY and CDR2 is FYNNEI. CDR3 length equals 14 residues. The junction had 4 bases not matched to a gene; V was cut back by 8 bases and J by 0 bases. CDR3 in DNA: TGTGCCAGCGGGGCTAGCGGGAGCTCCTACGAGCAGTACTTC. Amino acid sequence: CASGASGSSYEQYF.

The rearrangement joins TRBV6-5 to TRBJ2-5, with TRBD2 matching 9 bases. The CDR3 contains 15 residues. V shed 6 bases and J 11 bases; nucleotides not matched to a gene: 16. Per germline, CDR1 MNHEY and CDR2 SVGAGI. CDR3: CASRETSGAFLQQYF. The CDR3, as DNA: TGTGCCAGCAGGGAGACTAGCGGCGCATTTCTCCAGCAGTACTTC.

This clone was observed once. The chain recombines TRBV5-1 with TRBJ2-7; TRBD1 matches 8 bases. The CDR3 loop spans 16 amino acids. Germline lookup yields CDR1 SGHRS and CDR2 YFSETQ. Unmatched junction bases numbered 11, after V lost 4 bases and J lost 2 bases. CDR3 sequence reads: CASSVTAGGRPYEQYF. CDR3 bases: TGCGCCAGCAGCGTAACCGCAGGGGGCAGGCCCTACGAGCAGTACTTC.

This clone showed up just a few times. CDR3 sequence: CASSERGKMPYEQYF. The CDR3 DNA reads as TGTGCCAGCAGTGAACGCGGGAAAATGCCCTACGAGCAGTACTTC. V usage is TRBV28 and J usage is TRBJ2-7; tentative D call: TRBD2 (6 bases). Germline V gene data show CDR1 as MDHEN and CDR2 as SYDVKM. The CDR3 has 15 amino acids. V gave up 5 bases and J gave up 2 bases, with 16 bases separating them.

This chain joins TRBV7-9 and TRBJ1-5; D is perhaps TRBD1 (5 bases). The CDR3 is 12 residues long. Looked up from germline, CDR1 is SEHNR and CDR2 is FQNEAQ (reference sequence). Trimming shortened V by 1 base and J by 11 bases, and 9 bases separated the two germline ends. CDR3 sequence reads: CASSLGQGAQHF. In DNA form, the CDR3 reads TGTGCCAGCAGCTTAGGGCAAGGGGCCCAGCATTTT.